What follows are 30 T cell receptor beta chains derived from one specimen sequenced in a study of cytomegalovirus exposure and HLA in healthy donors. PCR involved 60 Vbeta and 13 Jbeta primers. Measured with immunoSEQ multiplex PCR; TCRdb has only the in-frame clones, and not every one. In total, the table holds just over 150,000 clones. Sequences were obtained from PBMCs. These receptors were obtained from a man younger than 40 in good health and CMV-seronegative.

The chain couples TRBV2 to TRBJ2-7; D may be TRBD1 (6 bases). V was cut by 4 bases and J by 3 bases, with 16 bases left in between. This CDR3 contains 15 residues. CDR1 and CDR2 from the germline V gene are SNHLY and FYNNEI. The CDR3 sequence: CASSGDTRGIYEQYF. For the CDR3, the DNA is TGTGCCAGCAGTGGGGACACAAGGGGTATCTACGAGCAGTACTTC. Full variable domain (rest looked up from reference TRBV2 and TRBJ2-7): EPEVTQTPSHQVTQMGQEVILRCVPISNHLYFYWYRQILGQKVEFLVSFYNNEISEKSEIFDDQFSVERPDGSNFTLKIRSTKLEDSAMYFCASSGDTRGIYEQYFGPGTRLTVT.

The chain joins TRBV4-1 to TRBJ1-2, with D maybe TRBD1 (5 bases). This CDR3 is 15 amino acids long. V dropped 1 base and J dropped 5 bases, with 14 bases sitting between them. The germline V gene has CDR1 MGHRA and CDR2 YSYEKL. As DNA, the CDR3 is TGCGCCAGCAGCCAAGGTCCAGGACGGGGGTATGGCTACACCTTC. Residues: CASSQGPGRGYGYTF.

V is TRBV28 and J is TRBJ2-7; D perhaps matches TRBD1 (5 bases). Trimming cost V 7 bases and J 0 bases, with 16 bases left between them. In germline, CDR1 is MDHEN, CDR2 SYDVKM. The CDR3 is 15 residues long. The CDR3 nucleotides read TGTGCCAGCACCTCAGGGTCCCACAGCTCCTACGAGCAGTACTTC. It translates to CASTSGSHSSYEQYF.

The chain recombines TRBV7-9 with TRBJ2-2, with 9 bases identical to TRBD1. V dropped 6 bases and J dropped 4; count of bases not matched to a gene: 9. Germline CDR1 is SEHNR and CDR2 is FQNEAQ (reference sequence). CDR3 size: 16 residues. Here the CDR3 DNA reads TGTGCCAGCAGATCTCCGGGACAGGGCGTCACCGGGGAGCTGTTTTTT. Its protein product is CASRSPGQGVTGELFF.

The chain couples TRBV28 to TRBJ2-7; 10 bases are a match to TRBD2. This CDR3 has 16 residues. The germline V gene has CDR1 MDHEN and CDR2 SYDVKM. V was clipped by 3 bases and J by 6 bases; unmatched bases: 11. The DNA for the CDR3 is TGTGCCAGCAGTTTCCTCGCCCTAGCGGGAGTGCGCGAGCAGTACTTC. This sequence encodes CASSFLALAGVREQYF. The full variable domain, with the rest looked up from reference TRBV28 and TRBJ2-7, is DVKVTQSSRYLVKRTGEKVFLECVQDMDHENMFWYRQDPGLGLRLIYFSYDVKMKEKGDIPEGYSVSREKKERFSLILESASTNQTSMYLCASSFLALAGVREQYFGPGTRLTVT.

The genes are TRBV5-4 and TRBJ2-4, with TRBD1 matching 7 bases. The V gene's germline CDR1 is SGHNT and CDR2 YYREEE (reference sequence). V lost 3 bases to trimming and J lost 5 bases; unmatched junction nucleotides: 5. The CDR3 spans 14 residues. This chain's CDR3 is CASSSTGTENIQYF. The CDR3 DNA follows: TGTGCCAGCAGCTCCACCGGGACAGAAAACATTCAGTACTTC.

V is TRBV5-4 and J is TRBJ2-1; maybe TRBD1 (6 bases). This CDR3 is built from 15 residues. Trimming took 4 bases from V and 8 from J, leaving 19 bases between them. The V gene's germline CDR1 is SGHNT and CDR2 YYREEE (reference sequence). CDR3 sequence: CASSVQGPLVDEQFF. The DNA for the CDR3 is TGTGCCAGCAGCGTGCAGGGGCCCCTCGTGGATGAGCAGTTCTTC.

The gene calls are TRBV4-1 and TRBJ2-2; D is ambiguous. This CDR3 region has 12 residues. V lost 2 bases, J lost 5 bases, and 3 bases lay in between. Germline V CDR1 and CDR2: MGHRA, YSYEKL. CDR3 sequence: CASSQPTGELFF. DNA of the CDR3: TGCGCCAGCAGCCAACCAACCGGGGAGCTGTTTTTT.

The chain recombines TRBV5-1 with TRBJ2-3; the D gene is possibly TRBD2 (7 bases). CDR1 SGHRS and CDR2 YFSETQ come from the germline V gene. The CDR3 spans 19 residues. The V and J ends lost 2 bases and 2 bases respectively, with 24 bases between them. CDR3 DNA: TGCGCCAGCAGCTTTAAGGGTATTATAACGGGGGGCCTCACAGATACGCAGTATTTT. Translated: CASSFKGIITGGLTDTQYF.

The chain carries TRBV4-1 and TRBJ1-5; 8 nucleotides agree with TRBD1. The CDR3 length is 13 residues. Trimming took 6 bases from V and 6 from J; bases not matched to a gene: 4. Per the germline V gene, CDR1 is MGHRA and CDR2 is YSYEKL. CDR3 residues: CASSGQGAQPQHF. The CDR3 nucleotides read TGCGCCAGCAGTGGACAGGGTGCTCAGCCCCAGCATTTT.

J is TRBJ2-2 and V is TRBV5-1; 13 bases match TRBD2. Germline assignment: CDR1 SGHRS and CDR2 YFSETQ. This CDR3 is 15 amino acids long. J gave up 5 bases and V 3 bases, and 1 base lay outside the gene matches. CDR3 sequence (DNA): TGCGCCAGCAGCTGGGGACTAGCGGGGACCGGGGAGCTGTTTTTT. Translated, it gives CASSWGLAGTGELFF. The entire variable domain, with the rest obtained from reference TRBV5-1 and TRBJ2-2, is as follows: KAGVTQTPRYLIKTRGQQVTLSCSPISGHRSVSWYQQTPGQGLQFLFEYFSETQRNKGNFPGRFSGRQFSNSRSEMNVSTLELGDSALYLCASSWGLAGTGELFFGEGSRLTVL.

This chain joins TRBV6-6 and TRBJ2-3; D perhaps matches TRBD2 (6 bases). CDR3 length: 16 amino acids. CDR1 is MNHNY, CDR2 SVGAGI, per germline (reference sequence). V dropped 2 bases and J dropped 5 bases, with 17 bases sitting between them. The CDR3 loop is CASSYGRDLGRDTQYF. The CDR3 DNA is TGTGCCAGCAGTTACGGGCGGGACTTAGGGAGAGATACGCAGTATTTT.

The V call is TRBV5-1, the J call TRBJ2-1; 8 bases agree with TRBD2. Germline-derived CDR1 and CDR2 are SGHRS and YFSETQ. J gave up 7 bases and V 5 bases, and 5 bases lay outside the gene matches. The CDR3 consists of 13 residues. The CDR3 is CASRLREENEQFF. CDR3 DNA sequence: TGCGCCAGCAGACTGCGGGAGGAAAATGAGCAGTTCTTC.

The gene calls are TRBV12-5 and TRBJ1-3, with D unresolved. Germline CDR1 reads LGHNT; CDR2 reads FRNRAP. Trimming cost V 1 base and J 4 bases, with 11 bases left between them. The CDR3 covers 15 residues. Here the CDR3 reads CASGLAAREGNTIYF. DNA for the CDR3: TGTGCTAGTGGTTTGGCTGCCCGGGAGGGAAACACCATATATTTT.

This rearrangement joins TRBV6-5 to TRBJ1-1, with 7 bases that match TRBD1. CDR1 is MNHEY and CDR2 is SVGAGI in the germline V gene. The CDR3 consists of 14 residues. V gave up 7 bases and J gave up 1 base; unmatched junction bases: 6. Here the CDR3 reads CASKPGQANTEAFF. For the CDR3, the DNA is TGTGCCAGCAAACCCGGACAGGCGAACACTGAAGCTTTCTTT.

The chain couples TRBV28 to TRBJ1-2; a weak D match, TRBD1 (5 bases). CDR1 MDHEN and CDR2 SYDVKM come from the germline V gene. The CDR3 spans 13 residues. V lost 2 bases and J lost 3, with 7 bases in between. This chain's CDR3 is CASSLGTDYGYTF. DNA for the CDR3: TGTGCCAGCAGTTTAGGGACTGACTATGGCTACACCTTC.

As DNA, the CDR3 is TGTGCCAGCAGCCAGGGACTAGATGTTAGTTTCTACGAGCAGTACTTC. Translating gives CASSQGLDVSFYEQYF. V gene TRBV5-6 combines with J gene TRBJ2-7; 8 bases agree with TRBD2. V was clipped by 4 bases and J by 3 bases; unmatched bases: 12. Germline V gives CDR1 SGHDT, CDR2 YYEEEE. The CDR3 spans 16 residues.

V and J are TRBV18 and TRBJ1-4, with D possibly being TRBD1 (6 bases). Looked up from germline, CDR1 is KGHSH and CDR2 is LQKENI. V was shortened by 6 bases and J by 7 bases, with 12 bases between the two germline ends. The CDR3 sequence is 13 residues long. The CDR3 sequence is CASSTTGGEKLFF. Here the CDR3 DNA reads TGTGCCAGCTCCACGACAGGTGGTGAAAAACTGTTTTTT.

This sequence joins TRBV5-4 and TRBJ2-3, with D perhaps TRBD2 (5 bases). Trimming stripped 4 bases from V and 4 bases from J, with 13 bases between. The CDR3 length is 14 residues. Germline V gives CDR1 SGHNT, CDR2 YYREEE (reference sequence). The CDR3 region is CASSPPAGADTQYF. The CDR3 DNA is TGTGCCAGCAGCCCCCCTGCGGGTGCAGATACGCAGTATTTT. Looking up the rest from reference TRBV5-4 and TRBJ2-3 gives the full variable domain: ETGVTQSPTHLIKTRGQQVTLRCSSQSGHNTVSWYQQALGQGPQFIFQYYREEENGRGNFPPRFSGLQFPNYSSELNVNALELDDSALYLCASSPPAGADTQYFGPGTRLTVL.

The J gene is TRBJ1-1, the V gene TRBV7-9; D call uncertain. Germline V gene sequence: CDR1 SEHNR, CDR2 FQNEAQ (reference sequence). V lost 1 base, J lost 1 base, and 10 bases lay in between. The CDR3 is 15 residues long. CDR3 nucleotides: TGTGCCAGCAGCTTAGTACCCGGGAAGAACACTGAAGCTTTCTTT. Protein: CASSLVPGKNTEAFF.

This chain joins TRBV12-5 and TRBJ1-4; D is ambiguous. There are 15 residues in the CDR3. Germline CDR1 is LGHNT and CDR2 is FRNRAP. V shed 0 bases and J shed 7 bases, with 12 bases lying between them. CDR3 DNA: TGTGCTAGTGGTTTGGTTGTGGCGGGGAGTGAAAAACTGTTTTTT. Translation gives CASGLVVAGSEKLFF.

The chain is built from TRBV6-1 and TRBJ2-1; D possibly corresponds to TRBD2 (6 bases). The CDR3 covers 13 residues. From germline, CDR1 is MNHNS and CDR2 SASEGT. Trimming left V 3 bases short and J 9 bases short, with 12 bases between. The DNA for the CDR3 is TGTGCCAGCAGTGAGGGACTTAGCGCTGAGCAGTTCTTC. Protein: CASSEGLSAEQFF.

The chain has TRBV10-3 and TRBJ2-7; TRBD1 might be the D (6 bases). Germline lookup yields CDR1 ENHRY and CDR2 SYGVKD. The CDR3 has 15 amino acids. Trimming cost V 3 bases and J 8 bases, with 20 bases left between them. CDR3 loop: CAISDSKGDKGKQYF. The CDR3 region has the DNA TGTGCCATCAGTGATTCCAAGGGGGACAAGGGCAAGCAGTACTTC.

The rearrangement uses TRBV7-3 and TRBJ2-2, with D tentatively TRBD2 (5 bases). V was trimmed by 5 bases and J by 4 bases, leaving 17 bases between them. This CDR3 is 16 amino acids long. Germline V gives CDR1 SGHTA, CDR2 FQGTGA. CDR3 DNA sequence: TGTGCCAGCAGCCCAAGACCAGGAGGTATCACCGGGGAGCTGTTTTTT. This translates into CASSPRPGGITGELFF.

V is TRBV29-1 and J is TRBJ2-1; D may be TRBD2 (6 bases). The CDR3 spans 14 residues. The germline V and J ends were trimmed by 4 bases and 0 bases, with 10 bases remaining between them. CDR1 is SQVTM and CDR2 is ANQGSEA in the germline V gene. CDR3 bases: TGCAGCGTTGGGGAGGAGAGCTCCTACAATGAGCAGTTCTTC. Amino acid sequence: CSVGEESSYNEQFF.

J is TRBJ2-3 and V is TRBV6-5, with 11 bases lining up with TRBD2. CDR3 size: 15 residues. From germline, CDR1 is MNHEY and CDR2 SVGAGI. V was clipped by 6 bases and J by 8 bases; unmatched bases: 10. For the CDR3, the DNA is TGTGCCAGCAGAAGCCTAGCGGGAGGAGGAGGTACGCAGTATTTT. As protein: CASRSLAGGGGTQYF.

J is TRBJ2-7 and V is TRBV7-9; 7 bases are a match to TRBD2. Germline loops: CDR1 SEHNR, CDR2 FQNEAQ (reference sequence). This CDR3 is 13 amino acids long. The ends lost 5 bases at V and 3 bases at J; junction bases unmatched: 4. The CDR3 is CASSKTSDYEQYF. The CDR3 coding sequence is TGTGCCAGCAGCAAAACTAGCGACTACGAGCAGTACTTC.

The chain uses TRBV5-1 and TRBJ1-5, with 10 bases lining up with TRBD1. The trim removed 1 base at V and 1 base at J, leaving 5 bases unmatched. This CDR3 is 17 amino acids long. Germline CDR1 is SGHRS and CDR2 is YFSETQ. The CDR3 DNA reads as TGCGCCAGCAGCTTGAGGGACAGGGGACTAAGCAATCAGCCCCAGCATTTT. It translates to CASSLRDRGLSNQPQHF. Complete variable domain (other parts from reference TRBV5-1 and TRBJ1-5): KAGVTQTPRYLIKTRGQQVTLSCSPISGHRSVSWYQQTPGQGLQFLFEYFSETQRNKGNFPGRFSGRQFSNSRSEMNVSTLELGDSALYLCASSLRDRGLSNQPQHFGDGTRLSIL.

The gene calls are TRBV11-2 and TRBJ2-5; 10 positions agree with TRBD2. This CDR3 region has 18 residues. Germline V CDR1 and CDR2: SGHAT, FQNNGV. Unmatched junction bases numbered 10, after V lost 0 bases and J lost 3 bases. CDR3 residues: CASSLEAPRLAGKETQYF. The CDR3, as DNA: TGTGCCAGCAGCTTAGAAGCCCCAAGACTAGCGGGCAAAGAGACCCAGTACTTC.

The chain joins TRBV7-2 to TRBJ1-1, with 8 bases matching TRBD1. V lost 4 bases, J lost 3 bases, and 7 bases stayed unmatched. Per germline, CDR1 SGHTA and CDR2 FQGNSA. The CDR3 contains 15 residues. CDR3 sequence (DNA): TGTGCCAGCAGCTCACCAGGGGGCCAGGACACTGAAGCTTTCTTT. Its translation is CASSSPGGQDTEAFF.